This TCR beta chain emerged from a study of chemoradiotherapy in HPV16-positive cancers. Over chemoradiotherapy, repertoires were sampled more than once. Per the germline V gene, CDR1 is SNHLY and CDR2 is FYNNEI. The CDR3 is 12 amino acids. Study results and limitations: Non-HPV-specific T cells did not expand in tumors during treatment, whereas candidate HPV-specific clones and E7-related motifs did. In HPV16-positive patients, HPV-responsive T-cell expansion tracked better recurrence-free survival.

TCRdb keeps only in-frame clones here, not all; method: immunoSEQ multiplex PCR. This table holds about 32,000 clones, around 88% found once. Comments on this clone: Its antigen is still unknown.

The chain carries TRBV2 and TRBJ2-5, with a weak D call TRBD1 (5 bases). The J call is in doubt because the DNA end fits TRBJ2-7 better. The specimen comprised blood, sampled from a patient who underwent chemoradiotherapy. The clonotype comes from a human donor with HPV-associated anogenital cancer. The CDR3 DNA reads as TGTGCCAGCAGTGACGACAGCTACGAGCAGTACTTC. Translated, it gives CASSDDSYEQYF.